The 20 T cell receptor beta chains below all came from one sample that was sequenced in a study of T-cell memory formation after mild COVID-19 (dated by TCRdb to the early 2020s). Library creation used 5' RACE. Sequencing used an Illumina NovaSeq 6000. TCRdb reprocessing: public reads trimmed at Q25 with fastp, clones called with MiXCR, in-frame beta chains kept. All rows with the same CDR3 protein become a single entry with the most common DNA and genes. The sample includes 300,000 to 400,000 distinct CDR3 sequences, with approximately 15% observed a single time. More than 20% of the sample is in the top ten clones. Specimen: PBMCs or a T cell subset sorted from them (not recorded which). The source of these receptors is a man between 18 and 29 years old who had mild COVID-19 (a few samples of this study predate the infection). The sample titles of this study are shuffled in the database, so cell type and time point are left out; the donor was told from shared clones.

This clonotype showed up just a few times. The chain carries TRBV12-3 or TRBV12-4 and TRBJ2-5; TRBD2 matches 9 bases. This CDR3 contains 17 residues. V shed 6 bases and J 1 base; nucleotides not matched to a gene: 12. The CDR3 nucleotides are TGTGCCAGCAGGGCCCAGTCTAGCGGGGACTTCCAAGAGACCCAGTACTTC. Protein: CASRAQSSGDFQETQYF.

This clonotype showed up just a few times. The chain uses TRBV12-3 or TRBV12-4 and TRBJ1-2; the D is unclear. V gave up 6 bases and J gave up 6 bases, with 14 bases separating them. This CDR3 is built from 13 residues. In DNA form, the CDR3 reads TGTGCCAGCAGCCCAAATGGTGTTGATGGCTACACCTTC. This sequence encodes CASSPNGVDGYTF.

V is TRBV20-1 and J is TRBJ2-4, with D possibly TRBD2 on 5 matching bases. CDR3 length: 14 residues. Trimming took off 5 bases at V and 8 bases at J, with 19 bases between the two ends. CDR1 and CDR2 (germline): DFQATT, SNEGSKA (reference sequence). This CDR3 reads CSAAYSQRADIQYF. CDR3 sequence (DNA): TGCAGTGCTGCCTACTCGCAGAGGGCTGACATTCAGTACTTC.

This clonotype was seen a few times. The V gene is TRBV5-1, the J gene TRBJ2-5; no reliable D call. Deletions cut 0 bases from V and 10 bases from J, with 13 bases between. Germline assignment: CDR1 SGHRS and CDR2 YFSETQ. The CDR3 runs 13 residues. The CDR3 loop reads CASSLAVDTVQYF. For the CDR3, the DNA is TGCGCCAGCAGCTTGGCGGTAGACACGGTCCAGTACTTC.

The chain is built from TRBV7-6 and TRBJ2-3, with D perhaps assigned TRBD1 or TRBD2 (5 bases each). CDR1 is SGHVS, CDR2 FNYEAQ, per germline. The ends were cut back, 5 bases at V and 5 bases at J, with 20 bases in the middle. The CDR3 has 16 amino acids. The CDR3 sequence: CASSLQGPPSGDTQYF. CDR3 in DNA: TGTGCCAGCAGCCTTCAGGGACCCCCCTCGGGAGATACGCAGTATTTT.

The chain links TRBV7-2 to TRBJ2-1; D possibly corresponds to TRBD2 (5 bases). The germline V and J ends were trimmed by 5 bases and 10 bases, with 21 bases remaining between them. This CDR3 region has 15 residues. CDR1 is SGHTA and CDR2 is FQGNSA in the germline V gene. CDR3 region: CASSPGGGVGREQFF. The DNA for the CDR3 is TGTGCCAGCAGCCCAGGAGGTGGGGTCGGCCGCGAGCAGTTCTTC.

About this clonotype: Just one base apart from a much larger clone, this may be a read error. The chain recombines TRBV14 with TRBJ1-2; D remains ambiguous. With 0 bases removed from V and 3 bases from J, the gap between germline ends came to 5 bases. The length of the CDR3 is 13 residues. The germline gives CDR1 SGHDN, CDR2 FVKESK. The DNA of the CDR3 is TGTGCCAGCAGCCAAGAACGGTACTATGGCTACACCTTC. This gives the protein CASSQERYYGYTF.

Only a few counts were recorded for this clonotype. The V call is TRBV5-1, the J call TRBJ2-3; 11 bases agree with TRBD2. This CDR3 comprises 15 residues. Unmatched junction bases numbered 4, after V lost 2 bases and J lost 5 bases. Germline lookup yields CDR1 SGHRS and CDR2 YFSETQ. The chain's CDR3 is CASSFGTSGLDTQYF. The CDR3 DNA sequence: TGCGCCAGCAGCTTCGGGACTAGCGGCTTAGATACGCAGTATTTT.

This clonotype was seen a handful of times. The chain links TRBV5-1 to TRBJ2-1; D may correspond to TRBD1 or TRBD2 (5 bases each). This CDR3 region has 13 residues. V lost 5 bases and J 10 bases, leaving 16 bases between the germline ends. Germline CDR1 and CDR2: SGHRS and YFSETQ. The CDR3 DNA reads as TGCGCCAGCAGACCCCGCCGGGACGGAGAGCAGTTCTTC. Residues: CASRPRRDGEQFF.

The chain links TRBV20-1 to TRBJ2-3; D gene unclear. The V and J ends lost 5 bases and 0 bases respectively, with 9 bases between them. The CDR3 loop spans 13 amino acids. The germline V gene has CDR1 DFQATT and CDR2 SNEGSKA (reference sequence). CDR3 bases: TGCAGTGCTGAAGACCGAAGCACAGATACGCAGTATTTT. This codes for CSAEDRSTDTQYF.

This clonotype was seen ten or more times. The rearrangement links TRBV24-1 to TRBJ2-3, with TRBD2 identical over 7 bases. V was clipped by 4 bases and J by 5 bases; unmatched bases: 8. CDR3 length: 15 residues. Germline-derived CDR1 and CDR2 are KGHDR and SFDVKD. The CDR3 DNA reads as TGTGCCACCAGTGACACGCGGGGGTACGGAGATACGCAGTATTTT. It translates to CATSDTRGYGDTQYF.

A few counts support this clonotype. The chain carries TRBV2 and TRBJ1-4; no clear D gene. With 3 bases removed from V and 4 bases from J, the gap between germline ends came to 6 bases. Germline loops: CDR1 SNHLY, CDR2 FYNNEI. This CDR3 contains 13 residues. The CDR3 loop reads CASSEDLNEKLFF. The CDR3 nucleotides read TGTGCCAGCAGTGAGGATCTTAATGAAAAACTGTTTTTT.

This chain links TRBV30 with TRBJ2-7, with no clear D. CDR1 GTSNPN and CDR2 SVGIG come from the germline V gene (reference sequence). The CDR3 length is 16 residues. Trimming took 0 bases from V and 2 from J, leaving 17 bases between them. The CDR3 sequence: CAWSVLDGISAYEQYF. The CDR3 nucleotides are TGTGCCTGGAGTGTACTGGATGGGATATCGGCCTACGAGCAGTACTTC.

The chain carries TRBV7-2 and TRBJ1-5, with 7 bases lining up with TRBD1. The J segment lost 3 bases and the V segment lost 5 bases, leaving 4 bases of the junction unmatched. This CDR3 contains 14 residues. The germline V gene has CDR1 SGHTA and CDR2 FQGNSA. For the CDR3, the DNA is TGTGCCAGCAGCGCCACAGGGGCCAATCAGCCCCAGCATTTT. It is translated as CASSATGANQPQHF.

The chain employs TRBV30 and TRBJ1-2; D gene uncertain. The CDR3 spans 13 residues. The V gene's germline CDR1 is GTSNPN and CDR2 SVGIG (reference sequence). Between the trimmed V and J ends, which lost 1 base and 4 bases, there was a span of 10 bases. The CDR3 sequence: CAWSGGAFYGYTF. CDR3 sequence (DNA): TGTGCCTGGAGTGGAGGAGCCTTCTATGGCTACACCTTC.

The chain has TRBV7-8 and TRBJ2-3, with 11 bases that match TRBD2. This CDR3 spans 17 amino acids. The V and J ends lost 5 bases and 1 base, in that order; junction bases with no gene match: 8. CDR1 and CDR2 from the germline V gene are SGHVS and FQNEAQ. CDR3 protein: CASSHSTSGAGTDTQYF. In nucleotides, the CDR3 is TGTGCCAGCAGCCATTCGACTAGCGGGGCTGGCACAGATACGCAGTATTTT.

The rearrangement links TRBV29-1 to TRBJ2-7; D is possibly TRBD1 (6 bases). In germline, CDR1 is SQVTM, CDR2 ANQGSEA. Trimming shortened V by 6 bases and J by 2 bases, and 11 bases separated the two germline ends. CDR3 size: 12 residues. Here the CDR3 reads CSVEDSTYEQYF. DNA for the CDR3: TGCAGCGTGGAGGACAGTACCTACGAGCAGTACTTC.

This chain connects TRBV18 to TRBJ2-7; the D gene could be TRBD1 or TRBD2 (5 bases each). The CDR3 runs 14 residues. The V gene's germline CDR1 is KGHSH and CDR2 LQKENI. The V end was cut by 6 bases, the J end by 2 bases, with 14 bases between. Here the CDR3 reads CASSQEGPAYEQYV. The CDR3 coding sequence is TGTGCCAGCTCCCAAGAGGGGCCGGCCTACGAGCAGTACGTC.

The rearrangement joins TRBV11-2 to TRBJ2-5, with 10 bases that match TRBD2. CDR1 SGHAT and CDR2 FQNNGV come from the germline V gene. V dropped 2 bases and J dropped 2; count of bases not matched to a gene: 5. This CDR3 has 16 residues. This CDR3 is CASSLMISGGQETQYF. In nucleotides, the CDR3 is TGTGCCAGCAGCTTAATGATTAGCGGGGGGCAAGAGACCCAGTACTTC.

The genes are TRBV6-6 and TRBJ2-3; D is perhaps TRBD1 (6 bases). Trimming shortened V by 5 bases and J by 2 bases, and 14 bases separated the two germline ends. The length of the CDR3 is 15 residues. Germline CDR1 and CDR2: MNHNY and SVGAGI (reference sequence). The DNA of the CDR3 is TGTGCCAGCAGTAGGGGGTGGCAGTACACAGATACGCAGTATTTT. Encoded protein: CASSRGWQYTDTQYF.